Sequencing of this TCR beta chain was carried out in a study of metastatic and nonmetastatic thyroid tumors. Study summary: Thyroid patients, malignant and benign, had repertoires compared across blood and tumor or nodule tissue. Study results and limitations: Reportedly, malignant thyroid tumors had significantly higher TCR beta diversity than benign nodules, in blood and tumor.

This clone showed up many times. Antigen: not known. TCRdb reanalyzed the PCR reads with MiXCR. The sample shows 30,000 to 35,000 clones, roughly a fifth of them seen only once. None of the patients had undergone any treatment ahead of thyroid surgery. The sequence came from a female donor with papillary thyroid cancer or a benign thyroid nodule (not recorded which). Some clones in this sample may be carry-over from other donors' samples. Sequenced material: blood.

The CDR3 coding sequence is TGCAGTGCTAGAGTCACCGATACGCAGTATTTT. Translation gives CSARVTDTQYF. The V and J genes are TRBV20-1 and TRBJ2-3; no clear D. The CDR3 has 11 residues. The germline CDR1 and CDR2 sequences are DFQATT and SNEGSKA (reference sequence). The V end lost 1 base, the J end lost 6 bases, and 5 bases lay between the germline ends.